This T cell receptor (beta chain) came from a study of CD8 T cells in Susac syndrome (dated by TCRdb to between 2018 and 2021). Regarding the study in general: Whether CD8+ T cell activation and differentiation in Susac syndrome was antigen driven was tested using repertoire sequencing. Clonality of the CD8+ T cell repertoire was compared between about a dozen healthy donors, 14 Susac syndrome patients and 15 multiple sclerosis patients.

RNA was extracted using the RNeasy kit, and roughly 0.5 to 1 microgram was reverse transcribed with random hexamers. TCR beta CDR3 regions were amplified with the immunoSEQ multiplex PCR assay covering 54 Vbeta and 13 Jbeta segments. PCR amplification bias was corrected by using a synthetic template baseline for primer optimization and computational correction. Per the source publication's procedure: Reads were annotated to V, D and J genes according to IMGT and were analyzed with immunoSEQ Analyzer, with only productive sequences retained. Clonality was computed as one minus Shannon entropy normalized by log2 of the number of productive unique sequences. For each patient and control, public and private clones were evaluated among the 100 most prevalent clones. Clones were defined as Susac-specific when absent from the healthy and MS cohorts, from about 970 published viral clones and from other ImmuneACCESS disease sequences. In-frame beta chains were kept once TCRdb had trimmed the public reads at Q25 with fastp and called clones with MiXCR. Rows are unified per CDR3 protein, each entry keeping the most common DNA and genes. What appears here as the V and J calls and clone size reflects TCRdb's work, not the paper's. The sample has 150,000 to 200,000 distinct CDR3 sequences on record, approximately 95% of them singletons. The ten biggest clones cover 0.15% to 0.2% of the sample.

High-throughput TCR beta sequencing profiled peripheral blood CD8+ and CD4+ T cells from healthy donors, Susac syndrome patients and multiple sclerosis patients. Multiple sclerosis controls were treatment-naive patients with stable or active relapsing-remitting disease fulfilling revised McDonald criteria. Bulk CD8+ and CD4+ T cells were purified by magnetic negative isolation, while CD8+ TEMRA cells were enriched using FACS. Blood was drawn into EDTA tubes, processed within 24 hours, and PBMCs were isolated by density gradient centrifugation. PBMCs intended for TCR sequencing were cryopreserved in liquid nitrogen and thawed later in a water bath at 37 degrees C. The sorted or isolated CD4+, CD8+ and CD8+ TEMRA cells reached a purity of at least 90%. Trimming at the junction amounts to 3 bases on V and 0 bases on J, and the germline ends lie 16 bases apart. The germline V gene encodes CDR1 DFQATT and CDR2 SNEGSKA (reference sequence). The CDR3, cysteine through phenylalanine, is 16 amino acids long. CDR3 DNA only is kept here, 48 bases in frame from base 1.

Comments on this clonotype: Its antigen is currently not known. Per-nucleotide qualities are absent, and no much larger clonotype sits a single base away.

Beyond this particular receptor, the publication reports: The number of individuals in the TCR sequencing and HLA analysis was recognized as being relatively small.

In this chain, TRBV20-1 is recombined with TRBJ2-3, and perhaps TRBD1 as D gene, on 6 matching bases. This TCR was sampled from a human donor with multiple sclerosis. The sequencing sample was made of CD8+ T cells from PBMCs. The DNA sequence follows: TGCAGTGCTAGCACCCATGGGGGCGGGAGCACAGATACGCAGTATTTT. It translates as CSASTHGGGSTDTQYF.